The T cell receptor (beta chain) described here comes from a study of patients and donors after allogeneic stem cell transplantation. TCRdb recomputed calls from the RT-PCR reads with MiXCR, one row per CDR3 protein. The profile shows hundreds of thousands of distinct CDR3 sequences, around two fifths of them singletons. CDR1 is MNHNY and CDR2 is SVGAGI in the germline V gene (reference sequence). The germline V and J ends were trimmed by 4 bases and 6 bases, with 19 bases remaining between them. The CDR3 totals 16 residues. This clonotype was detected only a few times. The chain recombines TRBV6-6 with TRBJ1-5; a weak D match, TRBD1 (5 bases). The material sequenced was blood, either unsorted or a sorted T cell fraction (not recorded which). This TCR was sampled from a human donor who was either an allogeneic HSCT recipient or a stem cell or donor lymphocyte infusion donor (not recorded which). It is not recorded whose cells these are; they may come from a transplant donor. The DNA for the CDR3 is TGTGCCAGCAGTTTCTTCATAGCAGGGCCGGGTCAGCCCCAGCATTTT. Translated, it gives CASSFFIAGPGQPQHF.